The 26 T cell receptor beta chains below all came from one sample that was sequenced in a study of early T cells in non-severe SARS-CoV-2 infection. MiXCR, run by TCRdb on the 5' RACE reads, gives a single entry per CDR3 protein. In the table there are some 67,000 distinct CDR3 sequences, more than 8.5% of which are singletons. The material was whole blood, obtained at baseline. Receptors originate from an adult who was a healthcare worker with PCR-confirmed SARS-CoV-2 infection or an uninfected control (not recorded which).

Many counts were recorded for this clonotype. The CDR3 loop reads CAWSVLTGSEAFF. CDR3 coding DNA: TGTGCCTGGAGTGTTTTAACAGGGTCAGAAGCTTTCTTT. The V call is TRBV30, the J call TRBJ1-1; TRBD1 might be the D (6 bases). The CDR3 runs 13 residues. The germline CDR1 and CDR2 sequences are GTSNPN and SVGIG (reference sequence). V was shortened by 0 bases and J by 8 bases, with 13 bases between the two germline ends.

The rearrangement joins TRBV29-1 to TRBJ2-3, with D maybe TRBD2 (5 bases). Germline-derived CDR1 and CDR2 are SQVTM and ANQGSEA. The CDR3 extends over 14 amino acids. The CDR3, as DNA: TGCAGTTCTGGAGCGGCGGTTGGGACAGATACGCAGTATTTT. This translates into CSSGAAVGTDTQYF.

This clonotype came up many times. CDR3 region: CASSDYYEQYF. CDR3 bases: TGTGCCAGCAGTGACTACTACGAGCAGTACTTC. The chain recombines TRBV28 with TRBJ2-7; D perhaps matches TRBD2 (5 bases). The CDR3 spans 11 residues. From germline, CDR1 is MDHEN and CDR2 SYDVKM. V was shortened by 5 bases and J by 3 bases, with 5 bases between the two germline ends. Based on the CDR3 plus reference TRBV28 and TRBJ2-7, the full variable domain is DVKVTQSSRYLVKRTGEKVFLECVQDMDHENMFWYRQDPGLGLRLIYFSYDVKMKEKGDIPEGYSVSREKKERFSLILESASTNQTSMYLCASSDYYEQYFGPGTRLTVT.

The table lists this clonotype with many counts. J is TRBJ2-2 and V is TRBV7-3; 7 bases match TRBD1. CDR1 is SGHTA, CDR2 FQGTGA, per germline. The CDR3 consists of 14 residues. V was pared by 0 bases and J by 9 bases, with 4 bases of the junction left unmatched. The CDR3 nucleotides are TGTGCCAGCAGCTTAACAGGGGGCGAGAGGGAGCTGTTTTTT. Translated: CASSLTGGERELFF.

This chain joins TRBV19 and TRBJ2-5; D is perhaps TRBD1 or TRBD2 (5 bases each). Trimming removed 2 bases at V and 3 bases at J, with 10 bases between. The CDR3 extends over 14 amino acids. The germline gives CDR1 LNHDA, CDR2 SQIVND (reference sequence). The CDR3, as DNA: TGTGCCAGTAGTATACAGGGACGGAAAGAGACCCAGTACTTC. Translating it yields CASSIQGRKETQYF.

The J gene is TRBJ2-2, the V gene TRBV20-1; tentative D call: TRBD2 (6 bases). This CDR3 region has 14 residues. The germline gives CDR1 DFQATT, CDR2 SNEGSKA (reference sequence). The V end was cut by 6 bases, the J end by 4 bases, with 15 bases between. The CDR3 here is CSARLVGSTGELFF. CDR3 bases: TGCAGTGCCAGACTAGTTGGGAGCACCGGGGAGCTGTTTTTT.

This clonotype came up many times. This rearrangement joins TRBV20-1 to TRBJ2-7; D might be TRBD1 (5 bases). The V gene's germline CDR1 is DFQATT and CDR2 SNEGSKA (reference sequence). The CDR3 is made up of 15 amino acids. Trimming took 0 bases from V and 2 from J, leaving 14 bases between them. In DNA, the CDR3 is TGCAGTGCTAGAGATTTGGGGCAGACTCCCTACGAGCAGTACTTC. It is translated as CSARDLGQTPYEQYF.

This clonotype was found many times. V and J are TRBV7-9 and TRBJ2-7, with TRBD2 as a possible D gene (5 bases). This CDR3 contains 15 residues. The germline V gene encodes CDR1 SEHNR and CDR2 FQNEAQ (reference sequence). V lost 5 bases to trimming and J lost 2 bases, with 16 bases between them. The CDR3 coding sequence is TGTGCCAGCAGCCCAAGCGGCGGTACGACCTACGAGCAGTACTTC. Amino acid sequence: CASSPSGGTTYEQYF.

This chain joins TRBV28 and TRBJ2-1, with D perhaps matching TRBD1 (6 bases). The CDR3 runs to 16 residues. The germline V gene encodes CDR1 MDHEN and CDR2 SYDVKM. V was clipped by 5 bases and J by 4 bases, with 18 bases between them. The CDR3 nucleotides read TGTGCCAGCAGTCCACTAAAGGGGACAACTTACAATGAGCAGTTCTTC. This sequence encodes CASSPLKGTTYNEQFF.

This clonotype showed up just a few times. The rearrangement links TRBV7-6 to TRBJ2-5; 8 bases agree with TRBD1. After removal of 1 base from V and 2 bases from J, the junction contained 0 bases not matched to a gene. The germline gives CDR1 SGHVS, CDR2 FNYEAQ. CDR3 size: 14 residues. For the CDR3, the DNA is TGTGCCAGCAGCTTAGGGACAGGGCAAGAGACCCAGTACTTC. Translated: CASSLGTGQETQYF.

This clonotype was counted ten times or more. The chain uses TRBV15 and TRBJ2-7; TRBD1 matches at 7 bases. CDR1 and CDR2 (germline): LNHNV, YYDKDF (reference sequence). Trimming removed 2 bases from V and 4 bases from J; junction bases left unmatched: 8. This CDR3 comprises 15 residues. The CDR3 protein is CATSRTGDRGYEQYF. In DNA, the CDR3 is TGTGCCACCAGCAGAACAGGGGACCGGGGATACGAGCAGTACTTC.

A note on this clonotype: The germline gene is not matched at one end of the junction; a read error may be the cause. The gene calls are TRBV28 and TRBJ2-7, with 12 nucleotides matching TRBD1. The CDR3 is made up of 18 amino acids. CDR1 MDHEN and CDR2 SYDVKM come from the germline V gene. The chain's CDR3 is CASSPGTGGSPRSYKQYF. The CDR3 DNA reads as TGTGCCAGCAGTCCCGGGACAGGGGGCTCGCCACGCTCCTACAAGCAGTACTTC. Using reference TRBV28 and TRBJ2-7 for the parts outside the CDR3, the full variable domain is DVKVTQSSRYLVKRTGEKVFLECVQDMDHENMFWYRQDPGLGLRLIYFSYDVKMKEKGDIPEGYSVSREKKERFSLILESASTNQTSMYLCASSPGTGGSPRSYKQYFGPGTRLTVT.

This clonotype was observed a few times. This sequence joins TRBV7-2 and TRBJ2-3; 9 bases fit TRBD2. The CDR3 runs 14 residues. V was clipped by 8 bases and J by 4 bases; unmatched bases: 7. Per germline, CDR1 SGHTA and CDR2 FQGNSA. CDR3 sequence (DNA): TGTGCCAGCCGAAGGGCGGGAGGGCCAGATACGCAGTATTTT. It encodes CASRRAGGPDTQYF.

The sample holds many counts of this clonotype. The chain has TRBV27 and TRBJ2-7, with 7 nucleotides matching TRBD2. The CDR3 loop spans 16 amino acids. Germline V gene data show CDR1 as MNHEY and CDR2 as SMNVEV (reference sequence). V lost 6 bases to trimming and J lost 5 bases; unmatched junction nucleotides: 16. The CDR3: CASRRKFGGSVDEQYF. The CDR3 DNA follows: TGTGCCAGCAGAAGGAAGTTCGGGGGGAGTGTTGACGAGCAGTACTTC.

This clonotype has a count of ten or more. The gene calls are TRBV9 and TRBJ1-6, with a possible D match to TRBD1 (5 bases). V dropped 3 bases and J dropped 9 bases, with 16 bases sitting between them. The germline gives CDR1 SGDLS, CDR2 YYNGEE. The CDR3 length is 15 residues. CDR3 nucleotides: TGTGCCAGCAGCGACGAGGGGCGGTATGGTTCACCCCTCCACTTT. This codes for CASSDEGRYGSPLHF.

The rearrangement joins TRBV4-2 to TRBJ1-2; no clear D gene. CDR1 and CDR2 (germline): LGHNA, YNFKEQ. CDR3 size: 17 residues. Trimming removed 0 bases at V and 6 bases at J, with 20 bases between. The CDR3 DNA is TGTGCCAGCAGCCAAGATCGAAGCAGCCCTACTTACGATGGCTACACCTTC. Translating gives CASSQDRSSPTYDGYTF.

In this sample, this clonotype turned up many times. CDR3 in DNA: TGCGCCAGCAGTGAGCCACAGGGGACCTACGAGCAGTACTTC. This sequence encodes CASSEPQGTYEQYF. The V call is TRBV10-2, the J call TRBJ2-7; 7 positions agree with TRBD1. This CDR3 has 14 amino acids. The junction had 3 bases not matched to a gene; V was cut back by 2 bases and J by 2 bases. Germline-derived CDR1 and CDR2 are WSHSY and SAAADI.

This clonotype has just a few counts. This rearrangement joins TRBV5-6 to TRBJ2-1; 7 bases are a match to TRBD2. V trimming: 2 bases; J trimming: 3 bases; junction bases outside the gene matches: 8. Germline V lookup: CDR1 SGHDT, CDR2 YYEEEE. The CDR3 totals 16 residues. CDR3 sequence (DNA): TGTGCCAGCAGCTTTGGGGTCAGCGGGGACTACAATGAGCAGTTCTTC. It is translated as CASSFGVSGDYNEQFF.

This clonotype occurred many times. The chain joins TRBV12-3 or TRBV12-4 to TRBJ2-1; TRBD1 aligns across 7 bases. The ends lost 5 bases at V and 4 bases at J; junction bases unmatched: 8. This CDR3 is built from 15 residues. CDR3 bases: TGTGCCAGCAGTCTACAGGGGAGATTTTACAATGAGCAGTTCTTC. Protein: CASSLQGRFYNEQFF.

This clonotype was seen many times. The chain couples TRBV7-2 to TRBJ2-3, with 8 bases aligning to TRBD2. This CDR3 has 14 residues. CDR1 is SGHTA and CDR2 is FQGNSA in the germline V gene. V lost 5 bases, J lost 4 bases, and 5 bases stayed unmatched. CDR3 residues: CASSRTSGSDTQYF. CDR3 bases: TGTGCCAGCAGCAGAACTAGCGGATCAGATACGCAGTATTTT.

This clonotype appeared a few times. The chain links TRBV5-6 to TRBJ2-5; either TRBD1 or TRBD2 may supply D (6 bases each). This CDR3 spans 15 amino acids. The germline gives CDR1 SGHDT, CDR2 YYEEEE. Trimming stripped 3 bases from V and 5 bases from J, with 17 bases between. CDR3 sequence (DNA): TGTGCCAGCAGCTCGAACAGTCGGGGGCGGGAGACCCAGTACTTC. Protein: CASSSNSRGRETQYF. Full variable domain (remainder filled in from reference TRBV5-6 and TRBJ2-5): DAGVTQSPTHLIKTRGQQVTLRCSPKSGHDTVSWYQQALGQGPQFIFQYYEEEERQRGNFPDRFSGHQFPNYSSELNVNALLLGDSALYLCASSSNSRGRETQYFGPGTRLLVL.

The sample holds many counts of this clonotype. The genes are TRBV7-3 and TRBJ2-7; tentative D call: TRBD1 (5 bases). The CDR3 totals 15 residues. CDR1 is SGHTA, CDR2 FQGTGA, per germline. The ends were cut back, 2 bases at V and 2 bases at J, with 13 bases in the middle. CDR3 in DNA: TGTGCCAGCAGCTTAGGGCCAGGGATACCCTACGAGCAGTACTTC. Encoded protein: CASSLGPGIPYEQYF.

J is TRBJ2-3 and V is TRBV5-1; 11 bases are shared with TRBD2. The J segment lost 2 bases and the V segment lost 4 bases, leaving 6 bases of the junction unmatched. Germline CDR1 and CDR2: SGHRS and YFSETQ. The CDR3 has 16 amino acids. The CDR3 region has the DNA TGCGCCAGCAGCAGGGGACTAGCGGACTCCACAGATACGCAGTATTTT. It encodes CASSRGLADSTDTQYF.

The chain joins TRBV6-2 or TRBV6-3 to TRBJ2-6; D gene uncertain. The germline CDR1 and CDR2 sequences are MNHEY and SVGEGT. V was trimmed by 8 bases and J by 0 bases, leaving 5 bases between them. The CDR3 loop spans 13 amino acids. CDR3 in DNA: TGTGCCAGCGACGTCTCTGGGGCCAACGTCCTGACTTTC. Its translation: CASDVSGANVLTF.

The V call is TRBV29-1, the J call TRBJ2-3; TRBD1 or TRBD2 may be the D gene (7 bases each). The CDR3 sequence is 15 residues long. Germline CDR1 SQVTM, CDR2 ANQGSEA. Trimming pared 4 bases from V and 4 bases from J, leaving 18 bases between. The CDR3 sequence is CSVAGEGARADTQYF. The CDR3 DNA is TGCAGCGTTGCGGGGGAGGGGGCGAGGGCAGATACGCAGTATTTT.

This clonotype was recorded many times. This chain connects TRBV6-2 or TRBV6-3 to TRBJ2-7; D is perhaps TRBD1 (5 bases). CDR3 size: 15 residues. Per the germline V gene, CDR1 is MNHEY and CDR2 is SVGEGT. V lost 5 bases to trimming and J lost 4 bases, with 18 bases between them. CDR3 amino acids: CASSNQARVQYEQYF. The CDR3 bases are TGTGCCAGCAGTAACCAGGCCAGGGTCCAGTACGAGCAGTACTTC.